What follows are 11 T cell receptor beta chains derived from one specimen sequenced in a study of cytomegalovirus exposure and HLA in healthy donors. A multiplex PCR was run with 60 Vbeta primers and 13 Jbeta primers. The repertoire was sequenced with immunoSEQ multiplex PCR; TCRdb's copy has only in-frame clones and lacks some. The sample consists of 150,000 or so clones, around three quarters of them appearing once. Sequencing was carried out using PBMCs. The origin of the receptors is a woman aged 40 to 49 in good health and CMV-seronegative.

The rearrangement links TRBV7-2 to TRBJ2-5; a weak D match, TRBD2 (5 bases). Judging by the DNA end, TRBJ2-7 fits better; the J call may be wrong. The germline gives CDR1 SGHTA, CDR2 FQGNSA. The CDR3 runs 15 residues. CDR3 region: CASSLRPGSSYEQYF. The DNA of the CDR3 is TGTGCCAGCAGCTTGCGGCCGGGAAGCTCCTACGAGCAGTACTTC.

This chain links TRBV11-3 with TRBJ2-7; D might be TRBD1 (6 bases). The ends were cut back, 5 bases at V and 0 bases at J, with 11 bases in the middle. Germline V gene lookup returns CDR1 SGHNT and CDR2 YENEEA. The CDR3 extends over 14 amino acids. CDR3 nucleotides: TGTGCCAGCAGCAGGGGACACAACTCCTACGAGCAGTACTTC. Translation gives CASSRGHNSYEQYF.

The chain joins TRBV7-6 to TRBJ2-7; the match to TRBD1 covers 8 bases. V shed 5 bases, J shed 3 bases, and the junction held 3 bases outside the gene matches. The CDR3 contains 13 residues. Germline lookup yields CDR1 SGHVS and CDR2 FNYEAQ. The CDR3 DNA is TGTGCCAGCAGCAAAACAGGGGGCTACGAGCAGTACTTC. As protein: CASSKTGGYEQYF.

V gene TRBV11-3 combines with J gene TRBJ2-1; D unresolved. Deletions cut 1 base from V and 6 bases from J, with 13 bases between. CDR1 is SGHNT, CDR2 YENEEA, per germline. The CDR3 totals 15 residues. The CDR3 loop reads CASSLVHRLFNEQFF. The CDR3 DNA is TGTGCCAGCAGCTTAGTACACCGATTATTCAATGAGCAGTTCTTC.

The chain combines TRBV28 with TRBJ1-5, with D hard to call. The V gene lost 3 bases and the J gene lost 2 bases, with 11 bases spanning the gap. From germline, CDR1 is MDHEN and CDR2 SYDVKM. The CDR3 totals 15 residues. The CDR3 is CASSFEGAGNQPQHF. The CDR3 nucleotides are TGTGCCAGCAGTTTTGAGGGTGCTGGCAATCAGCCCCAGCATTTT.

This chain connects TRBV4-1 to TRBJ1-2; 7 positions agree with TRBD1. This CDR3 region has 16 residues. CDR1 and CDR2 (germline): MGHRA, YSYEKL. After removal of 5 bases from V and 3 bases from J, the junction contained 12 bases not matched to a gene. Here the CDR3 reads CASSTPDRSDDYGYTF. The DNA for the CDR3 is TGCGCCAGCAGCACCCCGGACAGGAGTGATGACTATGGCTACACCTTC.

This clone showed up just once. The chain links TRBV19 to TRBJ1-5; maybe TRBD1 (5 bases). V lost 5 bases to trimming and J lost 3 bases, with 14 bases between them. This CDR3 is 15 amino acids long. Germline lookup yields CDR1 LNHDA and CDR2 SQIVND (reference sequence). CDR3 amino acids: CASSSLKGANQPQHF. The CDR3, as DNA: TGTGCCAGTAGTTCCCTAAAAGGGGCCAATCAGCCCCAGCATTTT.

CDR3 coding DNA: TGTGCCACCAACTCCCAGGGGCGGTCAGACGAGCAGTACTTC. Translating it yields CATNSQGRSDEQYF. The chain recombines TRBV19 with TRBJ2-7; possible D gene TRBD1, 6 bases. This CDR3 region has 14 residues. Trimming left V 10 bases short and J 5 bases short, with 21 bases between. Germline V gene sequence: CDR1 LNHDA, CDR2 SQIVND (reference sequence). The whole variable domain, filled in from reference TRBV19 and TRBJ2-7, reads DGGITQSPKYLFRKEGQNVTLSCEQNLNHDAMYWYRQDPGQGLRLIYYSQIVNDFQKGDIAEGYSVSREKKESFPLTVTSAQKNPTAFYLCATNSQGRSDEQYFGPGTRLTVT.

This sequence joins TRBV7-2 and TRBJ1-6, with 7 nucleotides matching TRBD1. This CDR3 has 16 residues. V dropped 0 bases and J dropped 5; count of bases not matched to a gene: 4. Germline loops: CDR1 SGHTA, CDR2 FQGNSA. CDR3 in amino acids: CASSLASTGNNSPLHF. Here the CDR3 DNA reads TGTGCCAGCAGCTTAGCATCGACAGGGAATAATTCACCCCTCCACTTT.

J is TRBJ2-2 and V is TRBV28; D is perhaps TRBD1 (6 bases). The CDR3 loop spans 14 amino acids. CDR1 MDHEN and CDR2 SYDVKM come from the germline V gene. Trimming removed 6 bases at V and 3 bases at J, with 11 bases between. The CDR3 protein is CASSHRADTGELFF. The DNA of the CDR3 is TGTGCCAGCAGCCACAGGGCTGACACCGGGGAGCTGTTTTTT.

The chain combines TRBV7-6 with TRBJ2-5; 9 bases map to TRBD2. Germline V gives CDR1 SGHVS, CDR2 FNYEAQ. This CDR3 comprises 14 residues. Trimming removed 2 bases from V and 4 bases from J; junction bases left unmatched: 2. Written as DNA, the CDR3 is TGTGCCAGCAGCTTACCTAGCGGGGCAGAGACCCAGTACTTC. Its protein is CASSLPSGAETQYF.